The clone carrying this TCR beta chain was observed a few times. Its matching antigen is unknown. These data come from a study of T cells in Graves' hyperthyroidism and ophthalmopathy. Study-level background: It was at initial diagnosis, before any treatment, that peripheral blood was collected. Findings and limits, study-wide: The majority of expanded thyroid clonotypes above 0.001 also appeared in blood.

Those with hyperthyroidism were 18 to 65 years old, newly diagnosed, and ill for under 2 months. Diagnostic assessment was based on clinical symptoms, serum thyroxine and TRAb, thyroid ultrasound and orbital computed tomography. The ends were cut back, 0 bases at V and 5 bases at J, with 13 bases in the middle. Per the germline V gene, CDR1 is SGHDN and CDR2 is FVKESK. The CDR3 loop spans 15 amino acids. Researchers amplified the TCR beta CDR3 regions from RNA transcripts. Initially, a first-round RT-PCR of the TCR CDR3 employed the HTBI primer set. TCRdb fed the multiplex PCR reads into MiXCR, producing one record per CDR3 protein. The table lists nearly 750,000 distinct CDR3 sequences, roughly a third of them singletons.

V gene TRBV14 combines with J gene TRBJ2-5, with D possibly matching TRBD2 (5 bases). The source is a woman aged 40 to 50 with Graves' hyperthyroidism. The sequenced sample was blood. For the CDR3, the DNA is TGTGCCAGCAGCCAAGATATCGGGATAGAGGAGACCCAGTACTTC. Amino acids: CASSQDIGIEETQYF.